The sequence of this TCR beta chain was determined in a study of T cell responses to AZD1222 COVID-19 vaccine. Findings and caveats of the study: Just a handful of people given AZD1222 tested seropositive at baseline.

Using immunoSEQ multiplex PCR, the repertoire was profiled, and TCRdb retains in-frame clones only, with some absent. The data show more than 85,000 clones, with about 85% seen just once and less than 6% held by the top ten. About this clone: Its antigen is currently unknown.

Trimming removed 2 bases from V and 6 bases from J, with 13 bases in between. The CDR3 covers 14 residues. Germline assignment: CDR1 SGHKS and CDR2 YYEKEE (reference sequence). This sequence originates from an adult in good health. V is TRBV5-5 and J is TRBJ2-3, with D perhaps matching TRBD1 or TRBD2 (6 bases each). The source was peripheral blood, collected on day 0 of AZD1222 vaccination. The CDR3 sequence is CASSFEGGQDTQYF. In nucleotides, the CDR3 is TGTGCCAGCAGCTTTGAGGGGGGTCAGGATACGCAGTATTTT.